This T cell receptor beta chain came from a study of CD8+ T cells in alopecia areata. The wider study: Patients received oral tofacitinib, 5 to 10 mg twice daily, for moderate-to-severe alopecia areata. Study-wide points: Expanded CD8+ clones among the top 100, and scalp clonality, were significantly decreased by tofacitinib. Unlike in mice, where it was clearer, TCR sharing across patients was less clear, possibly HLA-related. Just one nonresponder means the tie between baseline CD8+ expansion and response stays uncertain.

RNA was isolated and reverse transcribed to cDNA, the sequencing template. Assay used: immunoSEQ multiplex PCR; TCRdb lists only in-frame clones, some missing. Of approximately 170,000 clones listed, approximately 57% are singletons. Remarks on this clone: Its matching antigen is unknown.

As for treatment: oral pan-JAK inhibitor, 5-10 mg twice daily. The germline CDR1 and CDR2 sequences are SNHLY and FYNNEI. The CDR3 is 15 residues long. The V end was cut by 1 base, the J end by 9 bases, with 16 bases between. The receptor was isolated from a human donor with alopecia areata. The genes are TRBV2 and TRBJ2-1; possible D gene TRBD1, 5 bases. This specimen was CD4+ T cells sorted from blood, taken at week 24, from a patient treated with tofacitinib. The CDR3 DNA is TGTGCCAGCAGTGAAGAAAGCGTGGGGCTTAGTGAGCAGTTCTTC. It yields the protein CASSEESVGLSEQFF.